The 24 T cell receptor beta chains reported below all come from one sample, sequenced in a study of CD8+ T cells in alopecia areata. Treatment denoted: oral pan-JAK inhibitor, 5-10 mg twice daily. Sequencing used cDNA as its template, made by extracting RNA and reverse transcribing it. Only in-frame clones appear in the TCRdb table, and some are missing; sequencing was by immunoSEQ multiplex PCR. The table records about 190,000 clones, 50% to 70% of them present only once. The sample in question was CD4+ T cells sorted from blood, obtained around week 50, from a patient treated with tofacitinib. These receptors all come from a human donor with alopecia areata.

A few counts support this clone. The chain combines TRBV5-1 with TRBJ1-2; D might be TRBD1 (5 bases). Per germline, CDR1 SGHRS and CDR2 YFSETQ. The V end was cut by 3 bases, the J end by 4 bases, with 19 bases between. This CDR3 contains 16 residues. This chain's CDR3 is CASSSSPGREGYGYTF. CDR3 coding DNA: TGCGCCAGCAGCTCGTCGCCGGGCAGGGAAGGCTATGGCTACACCTTC.

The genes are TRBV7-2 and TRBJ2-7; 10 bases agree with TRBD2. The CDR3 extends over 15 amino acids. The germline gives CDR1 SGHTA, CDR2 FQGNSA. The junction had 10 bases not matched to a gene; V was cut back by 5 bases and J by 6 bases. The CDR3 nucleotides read TGTGCCAGCAGCGTAAATAGCGGGGGGTCTGGCGAGCAGTACTTC. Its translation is CASSVNSGGSGEQYF.

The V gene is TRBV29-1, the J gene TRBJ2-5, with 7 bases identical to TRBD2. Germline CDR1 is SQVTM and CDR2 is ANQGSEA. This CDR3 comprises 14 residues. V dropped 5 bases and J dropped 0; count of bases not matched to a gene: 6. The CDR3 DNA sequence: TGCAGCGTTACACAGGCGGGGGACCAAGAGACCCAGTACTTC. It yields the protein CSVTQAGDQETQYF.

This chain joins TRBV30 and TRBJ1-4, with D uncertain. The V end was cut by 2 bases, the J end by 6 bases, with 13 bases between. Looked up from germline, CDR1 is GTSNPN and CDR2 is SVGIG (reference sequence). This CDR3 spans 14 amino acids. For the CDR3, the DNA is TGTGCCTGGAGTATTCCGGGATCATATGAAAAACTGTTTTTT. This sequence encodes CAWSIPGSYEKLFF.

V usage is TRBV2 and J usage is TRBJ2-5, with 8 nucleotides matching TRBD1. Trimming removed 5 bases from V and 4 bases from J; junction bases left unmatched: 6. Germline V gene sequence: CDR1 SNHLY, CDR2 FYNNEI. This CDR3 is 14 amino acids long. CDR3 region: CASSTGRGRETQYF. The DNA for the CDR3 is TGTGCCAGCAGTACGGGCAGGGGGCGAGAGACCCAGTACTTC.

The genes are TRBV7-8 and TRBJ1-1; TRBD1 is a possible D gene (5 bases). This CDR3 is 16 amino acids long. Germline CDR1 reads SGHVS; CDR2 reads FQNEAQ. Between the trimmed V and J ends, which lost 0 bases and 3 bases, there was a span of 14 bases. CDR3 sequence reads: CASSLALGGKYTEAFF. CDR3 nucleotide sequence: TGTGCCAGCAGCTTAGCGCTGGGGGGGAAGTACACTGAAGCTTTCTTT.

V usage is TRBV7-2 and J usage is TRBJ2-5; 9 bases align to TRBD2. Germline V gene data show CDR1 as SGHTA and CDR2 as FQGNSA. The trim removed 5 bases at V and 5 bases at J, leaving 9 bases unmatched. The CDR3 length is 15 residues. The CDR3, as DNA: TGTGCCAGCAGCCCACGGCGGGGGGGCGGGGAGACCCAGTACTTC. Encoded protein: CASSPRRGGGETQYF.

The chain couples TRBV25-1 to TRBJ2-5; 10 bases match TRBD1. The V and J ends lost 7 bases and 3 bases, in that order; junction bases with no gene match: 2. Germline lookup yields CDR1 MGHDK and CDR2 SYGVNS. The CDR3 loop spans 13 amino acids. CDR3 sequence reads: CASKGQGKETQYF. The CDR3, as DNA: TGTGCCAGCAAGGGACAGGGGAAAGAGACCCAGTACTTC.

Written as DNA, the CDR3 is TGCGCCAGCAGCCAAGATGGAGACAGGACGGATGGCTACACCTTC. Residues: CASSQDGDRTDGYTF. The rearrangement links TRBV4-3 to TRBJ1-2, with a tentative D call TRBD1 (6 bases). In germline, CDR1 is LGHNA, CDR2 YSLEER. The CDR3 sequence is 15 residues long. The V and J ends lost 0 bases and 6 bases respectively, with 14 bases between them.

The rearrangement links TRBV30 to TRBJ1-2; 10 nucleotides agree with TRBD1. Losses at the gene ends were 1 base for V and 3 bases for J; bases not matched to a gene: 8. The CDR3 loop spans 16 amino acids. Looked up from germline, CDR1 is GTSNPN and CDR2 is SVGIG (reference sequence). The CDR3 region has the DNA TGTGCCTGGAGTGGACAGGGGGCCTCTAGCCACTATGGCTACACCTTC. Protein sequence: CAWSGQGASSHYGYTF.

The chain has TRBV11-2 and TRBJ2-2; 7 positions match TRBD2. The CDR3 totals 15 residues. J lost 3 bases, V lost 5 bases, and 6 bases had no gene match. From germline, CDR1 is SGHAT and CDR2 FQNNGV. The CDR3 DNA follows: TGTGCCAGCAGCCGAGCGGGAAGGGACACCGGGGAGCTGTTTTTT. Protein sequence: CASSRAGRDTGELFF.

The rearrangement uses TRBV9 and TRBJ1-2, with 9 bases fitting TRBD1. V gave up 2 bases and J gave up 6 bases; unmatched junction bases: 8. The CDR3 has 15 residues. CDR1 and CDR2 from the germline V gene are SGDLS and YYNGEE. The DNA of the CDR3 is TGTGCCAGCAGCGTCGGGACAGGGAATGAGGATGGCTACACCTTC. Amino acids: CASSVGTGNEDGYTF.

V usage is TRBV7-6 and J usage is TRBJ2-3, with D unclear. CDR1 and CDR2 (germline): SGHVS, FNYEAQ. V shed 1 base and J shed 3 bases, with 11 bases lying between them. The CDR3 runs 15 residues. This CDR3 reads CASSLGTAGTDTQYF. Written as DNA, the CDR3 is TGTGCCAGCAGCTTAGGGACCGCCGGGACAGATACGCAGTATTTT.

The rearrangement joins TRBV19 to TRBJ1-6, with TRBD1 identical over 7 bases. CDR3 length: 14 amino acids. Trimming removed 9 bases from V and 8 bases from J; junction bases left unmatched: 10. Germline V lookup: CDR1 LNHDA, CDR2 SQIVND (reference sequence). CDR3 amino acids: CASAGDSPYSPLHF. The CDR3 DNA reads TGTGCCAGCGCCGGGGACAGCCCTTATTCACCCCTCCACTTT.

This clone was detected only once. CDR3 sequence: CASRRTVSDSPLHF. CDR3 coding DNA: TGTGCCAGCAGGCGTACAGTGAGCGATTCACCCCTCCACTTT. The chain joins TRBV5-6 to TRBJ1-6; D gene uncertain. This CDR3 has 14 amino acids. CDR1 is SGHDT, CDR2 YYEEEE, per germline. V shed 5 bases and J shed 8 bases, with 14 bases lying between them.

The CDR3 region has the DNA TGTGCCAGCAGGGGGCCCATAGGGAATGGCTACACCTTC. Translated: CASRGPIGNGYTF. The chain carries TRBV28 and TRBJ1-2, with D possibly TRBD1 on 5 matching bases. V was pared by 6 bases and J by 6 bases, with 14 bases between. Germline-derived CDR1 and CDR2 are MDHEN and SYDVKM. The CDR3 consists of 13 residues.

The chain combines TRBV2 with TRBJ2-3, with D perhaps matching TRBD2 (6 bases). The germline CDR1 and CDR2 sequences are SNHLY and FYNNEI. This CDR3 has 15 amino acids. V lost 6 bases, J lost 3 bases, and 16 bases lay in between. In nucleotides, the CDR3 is TGTGCCAGCAGCAGGGAGAAAGGGAGGACAGATACGCAGTATTTT. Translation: CASSREKGRTDTQYF.

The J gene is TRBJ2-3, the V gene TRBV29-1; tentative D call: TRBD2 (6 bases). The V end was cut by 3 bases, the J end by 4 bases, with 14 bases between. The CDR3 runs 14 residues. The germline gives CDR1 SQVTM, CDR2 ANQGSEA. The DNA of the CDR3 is TGCAGCGTTGAGGAGGGGTCGAGTGCAGATACGCAGTATTTT. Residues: CSVEEGSSADTQYF.

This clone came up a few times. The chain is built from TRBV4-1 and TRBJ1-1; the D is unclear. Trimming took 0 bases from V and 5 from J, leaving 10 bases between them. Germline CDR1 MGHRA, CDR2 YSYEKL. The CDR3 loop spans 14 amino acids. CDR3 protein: CASSQDGLRTEAFF. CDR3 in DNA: TGCGCCAGCAGCCAAGATGGGTTGCGGACTGAAGCTTTCTTT.

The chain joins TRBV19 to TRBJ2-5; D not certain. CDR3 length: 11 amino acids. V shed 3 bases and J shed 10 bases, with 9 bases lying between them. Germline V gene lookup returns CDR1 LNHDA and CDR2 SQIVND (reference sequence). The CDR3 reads CASSINQVQYF. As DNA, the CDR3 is TGTGCCAGTAGTATCAATCAGGTCCAGTACTTC.

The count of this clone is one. The CDR3 sequence: CSAIGGETQYF. CDR3 coding DNA: TGCAGTGCTATAGGCGGAGAGACCCAGTACTTC. The chain is built from TRBV20-1 and TRBJ2-5; the D is unclear. The CDR3 spans 11 residues. CDR1 and CDR2 (germline): DFQATT, SNEGSKA (reference sequence). Between the trimmed V and J ends, which lost 4 bases and 4 bases, there was a span of 7 bases.

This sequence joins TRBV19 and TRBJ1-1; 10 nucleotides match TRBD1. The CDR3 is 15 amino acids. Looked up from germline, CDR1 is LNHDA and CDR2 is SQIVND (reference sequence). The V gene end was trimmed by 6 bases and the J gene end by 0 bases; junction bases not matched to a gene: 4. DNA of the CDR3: TGTGCCAGTAGAAGGGACAGGGGAATGAACACTGAAGCTTTCTTT. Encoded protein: CASRRDRGMNTEAFF.

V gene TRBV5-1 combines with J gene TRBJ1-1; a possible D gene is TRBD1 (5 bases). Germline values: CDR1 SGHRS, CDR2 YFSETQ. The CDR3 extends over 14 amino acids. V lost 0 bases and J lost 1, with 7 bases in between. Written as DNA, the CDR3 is TGCGCCAGCAGCTTGGGACAGAAGAACACTGAAGCTTTCTTT. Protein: CASSLGQKNTEAFF.

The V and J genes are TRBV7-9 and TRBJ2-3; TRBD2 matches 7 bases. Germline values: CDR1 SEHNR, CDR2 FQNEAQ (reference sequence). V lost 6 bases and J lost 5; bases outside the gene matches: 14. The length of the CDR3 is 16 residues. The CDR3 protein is CASRQPWGRDEDTQYF. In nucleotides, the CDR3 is TGTGCCAGCAGACAACCTTGGGGGAGGGATGAAGATACGCAGTATTTT.